The rows below give T cell receptor beta chains drawn from one sample of a study of graft-versus-host responses after intestinal transplantation. TCRdb's table, derived via immunoSEQ multiplex PCR, lists solely in-frame clones and lacks some. The table records roughly 50,000 clones, about 90% of them present only once. The input for sequencing was PBMCs, taken approximately 97 weeks after intestinal transplant. The receptors were gathered from a human patient who received an intestinal transplant, so some T cells may come from the graft donor. The CDR3 runs from the conserved cysteine through the conserved F or W. D genes are given only for firm matches. A clone size is listed for some rows: how often the clone was seen (once, few, many), or a class if it is expanded.

J: TRBJ2-4
size: NA
D: NA
V: TRBV25-1
DNA: TGTGCCAGCAGTGAGGATCGCAGGGGGGACATTCAGTACTTC
CDR3: CASSEDRRGDIQYF

J: TRBJ1-6
size: NA
D: TRBD1
V: TRBV6-5
DNA: TGTGCCAGCAGTTTAGCAGGGGGCACTCTCCACTTT
CDR3: CASSLAGGTLHF

J: TRBJ2-7
size: NA
D: NA
V: TRBV5-1
DNA: TGCGCCAGCAGCTCCGGTCCGATCTACGAGCAGTACTTC
CDR3: CASSSGPIYEQYF

J: TRBJ2-3
size: once
D: TRBD1
V: TRBV4-1
DNA: TGCGCCAGCAGCCAAGGGACAGGGGGGAAAGTGGGTACGCAGTATTTT
CDR3: CASSQGTGGKVGTQYF

J: TRBJ2-1
size: NA
D: TRBD1
V: TRBV5-1
DNA: TGCGCCAGCAGCGTCCCGGGACAGCTAAATGAGCAGTTCTTC
CDR3: CASSVPGQLNEQFF

J: TRBJ2-4
size: NA
D: NA
V: TRBV4-2
DNA: TGTGCCAGCAGCCAAGTCGCGGTCCTAGCCAAAAACATTCAGTACTTC
CDR3: CASSQVAVLAKNIQYF

J: TRBJ1-6
size: NA
D: TRBD1
V: TRBV7-9
DNA: TGTGCCAGCAGCAGAGGACAGGGGGGTACACCCCTCCACTTT
CDR3: CASSRGQGGTPLHF

J: TRBJ2-3
size: once
D: NA
V: TRBV18
DNA: TGTGCCAGCTCACCTAGTGGGACGGGGAACACAGATACGCAGTATTTT
CDR3: CASSPSGTGNTDTQYF

J: TRBJ1-5
size: NA
D: NA
V: TRBV15
DNA: TGTGCCACCAGCGCAGGGGATCAGCCCCAGCATTTT
CDR3: CATSAGDQPQHF

J: TRBJ2-5
size: NA
D: NA
V: TRBV19
DNA: TGTGCCAGTAGTATAGTTACCGGGGCGAGTCAAGAGACCCAGTACTTC
CDR3: CASSIVTGASQETQYF

J: TRBJ2-5
size: NA
D: TRBD1
V: TRBV6-6
DNA: TGTGCCAGCACCCGGGACAGAGCCCAAGAGACCCAGTACTTC
CDR3: CASTRDRAQETQYF

J: TRBJ2-7
size: NA
D: TRBD2
V: TRBV5-1
DNA: TGCGCCAGCAGCGAGGGACTAGCGGGGGGCTACGAGCAGTACTTC
CDR3: CASSEGLAGGYEQYF

J: TRBJ2-2
size: once
D: TRBD2
V: TRBV25-1
DNA: TGTGCCAGCAGTAGCGGGGGGGACACCGGGGAGCTGTTTTTT
CDR3: CASSSGGDTGELFF

J: TRBJ1-3
size: NA
D: NA
V: TRBV10-3
DNA: TGTGCCGCGGGATCTCAGGGCTCGAACACCATATATTTT
CDR3: CAAGSQGSNTIYF

J: TRBJ1-6
size: NA
D: NA
V: TRBV11-2
DNA: TGTGCCAGCAGCTTAGATTTGGCAGCACCCCTCCACTTT
CDR3: CASSLDLAAPLHF

J: TRBJ2-7
size: NA
D: NA
V: TRBV9
DNA: TGTGCCAGCAGCCCCCGGGGGGCCGGTGACTACGAGCAGTACTTC
CDR3: CASSPRGAGDYEQYF

J: TRBJ1-3
size: NA
D: NA
V: TRBV7-9
DNA: TGTGCCAGCAGCCCACAGGGCCTCCGGGGAAACACCATATATTTT
CDR3: CASSPQGLRGNTIYF

J: TRBJ1-2
size: NA
D: NA
V: TRBV28
DNA: TGTGCCAGCAGTTTATTGGGGGGCACCACCTATGGCTACACCTTC
CDR3: CASSLLGGTTYGYTF

J: TRBJ2-5
size: NA
D: NA
V: TRBV6-5
DNA: TGTGCCAGCCGGGGCGGGGGCCGCCAAGAGACCCAGTACTTC
CDR3: CASRGGGRQETQYF

J: TRBJ2-1
size: once
D: NA
V: TRBV11-3
DNA: TGTGCCAGCAGCTCAAGACCGAGCTCCTACAATGAGCAGTTCTTC
CDR3: CASSSRPSSYNEQFF

J: TRBJ2-3
size: once
D: NA
V: TRBV10-2
DNA: TGCGCCAGCGGGGACACTAGCACAGATACGCAGTATTTT
CDR3: CASGDTSTDTQYF

J: TRBJ2-7
size: NA
D: NA
V: TRBV7-9
DNA: TGTGCCAGCAGCTTGCGACCAACCTACGAGCAGTACTTC
CDR3: CASSLRPTYEQYF

J: TRBJ1-2
size: once
D: TRBD1
V: TRBV5-1
DNA: TGCGCCAGCAGCTTGGAGGGAGACAGGGGCCTCTTCTATGGCTACACCTTC
CDR3: CASSLEGDRGLFYGYTF

J: TRBJ1-2
size: NA
D: NA
V: TRBV6-6
DNA: TGTGCCAGCAGTTACCGAGCGGGTCCCGCGGATGGCTACACCTTC
CDR3: CASSYRAGPADGYTF

J: TRBJ1-5
size: NA
D: NA
V: TRBV12-5
DNA: TGTGCTAGTGGTTTGATCAACCAGCCCCAGCATTTT
CDR3: CASGLINQPQHF

J: TRBJ1-2
size: few
D: NA
V: TRBV4-1
DNA: TGCGCCAGCAGCCGGGTCGGACAGACCTTGAGTGGCTACACCTTC
CDR3: CASSRVGQTLSGYTF

J: TRBJ2-7
size: NA
D: NA
V: TRBV7-9
DNA: TGTGCCAGCAGCTTACCCATGGGAGCCTACGAGCAGTACTTC
CDR3: CASSLPMGAYEQYF

J: TRBJ2-7
size: NA
D: TRBD1
V: TRBV11-2
DNA: TGTGCCAGCAGCCCGGACAGGGTCTACTCCTACGAGCAGTACTTC
CDR3: CASSPDRVYSYEQYF

J: TRBJ2-7
size: NA
D: TRBD2
V: TRBV4-1
DNA: TGCGCCAGCAGCCAAGACCCGGGACTAGCGGGGTTCGAAAGCTCCTACGAGCAGTACTTC
CDR3: CASSQDPGLAGFESSYEQYF

J: TRBJ2-3
size: NA
D: NA
V: TRBV6-4
DNA: TGTGCCAGCAGTGAAGCCTCAGGGAGCACAGATACGCAGTATTTT
CDR3: CASSEASGSTDTQYF

J: TRBJ2-2
size: NA
D: NA
V: TRBV19
DNA: TGTGCCAGTAGTAGGGAGTTGTCGAACACCGGGGAGCTGTTTTTT
CDR3: CASSRELSNTGELFF

J: TRBJ1-3
size: NA
D: NA
V: TRBV25-1
DNA: TGTGCCAGCAGTGATCCTAGGGGCGTCTCTGGAAACACCATATATTTT
CDR3: CASSDPRGVSGNTIYF

J: TRBJ1-1
size: NA
D: NA
V: TRBV4-1
DNA: TGCGCCAGCAGCCAGAGACAGCAGACGAACACTGAAGCTTTCTTT
CDR3: CASSQRQQTNTEAFF

J: TRBJ1-6
size: once
D: NA
V: TRBV14
DNA: TGTGCCAGCAGCCTACGGGCGAATTCACCCCTCCACTTT
CDR3: CASSLRANSPLHF

J: TRBJ2-2
size: NA
D: NA
V: TRBV15
DNA: TGTGCCACCAGCAGACCAGGTCCCGGCACCGGGGAGCTGTTTTTT
CDR3: CATSRPGPGTGELFF

J: TRBJ1-5
size: NA
D: TRBD1
V: TRBV25-1
DNA: TGTGCCAGCAGTGGCCCCGGGACAGGGAACAATCAGCCCCAGCATTTT
CDR3: CASSGPGTGNNQPQHF

J: TRBJ2-6
size: NA
D: TRBD2
V: TRBV5-4
DNA: TGTGCTAGTACTGGCGGGGGAACCACTGGGGCCAACGTCCTGACTTTC
CDR3: CASTGGGTTGANVLTF

J: TRBJ2-2
size: NA
D: TRBD2
V: TRBV9
DNA: TGTGCCAGCAGCGTTAGGGCGGGGGCGAACACCGGGGAGCTGTTTTTT
CDR3: CASSVRAGANTGELFF

J: TRBJ2-5
size: NA
D: NA
V: TRBV10-3
DNA: TGTGCCATCAGTGTTAGGTCCGCTAGGGAGACCCAGTACTTC
CDR3: CAISVRSARETQYF

J: TRBJ2-1
size: NA
D: NA
V: TRBV30
DNA: TGTGCCTGGACGCAGGGGTTCGGGCAGTTCTTC
CDR3: CAWTQGFGQFF

J: TRBJ2-5
size: NA
D: TRBD2
V: TRBV5-1
DNA: TGCGCCAGCAGCTTGGGACTAGCGGAGACTCCGCAAGAGACCCAGTACTTC
CDR3: CASSLGLAETPQETQYF